A selection of T cell receptor beta chains follows, all from one sample in a study of shared clonotypes between healthy human individuals. Sequencing used immunoSEQ multiplex PCR; TCRdb keeps in-frame clones, though not all of them. The sample has roughly 1,500,000 clones; just under 99% are singletons. What was sequenced was naive CD4+ T cells sorted from blood. Receptors were obtained from a young man in good health. CDR3s include the opening cysteine and the closing phenylalanine or tryptophan. Fields, in order: D gene, J gene, V gene, clone size, CDR3 protein, CDR3 DNA. D genes are given only for firm matches. The listing skips clone size in some rows; elsewhere it reads once, few, many or a size class.

D gene: -; J gene: TRBJ2-7; V gene: TRBV7-2; clone size: -; CDR3 protein: CASSLGRISEQYF; CDR3 DNA: TGTGCCAGCAGCTTAGGACGGATAAGCGAGCAGTACTTC
D gene: -; J gene: TRBJ1-1; V gene: TRBV29-1; clone size: -; CDR3 protein: CSVRRGGQPNTEAFF; CDR3 DNA: TGCAGCGTCCGAAGAGGGGGTCAGCCGAACACTGAAGCTTTCTTT
D gene: TRBD1; J gene: TRBJ2-2; V gene: TRBV6-5; clone size: -; CDR3 protein: CASSTTGQHTGELFF; CDR3 DNA: TGTGCCAGCAGCACAACGGGACAGCACACCGGGGAGCTGTTTTTT
D gene: -; J gene: TRBJ2-7; V gene: TRBV29-1; clone size: once; CDR3 protein: CSVGRLKMGHRSYEQYF; CDR3 DNA: TGCAGCGTTGGCCGCCTTAAAATGGGACATCGTTCCTACGAGCAGTACTTC
D gene: -; J gene: TRBJ1-4; V gene: TRBV6-1; clone size: -; CDR3 protein: CASRKTAASEKLFF; CDR3 DNA: TGTGCCAGCAGGAAGACGGCAGCAAGTGAAAAACTGTTTTTT
D gene: TRBD2; J gene: TRBJ2-3; V gene: TRBV7-2; clone size: -; CDR3 protein: CASSPTTSGRAVPDTQYF; CDR3 DNA: TGTGCCAGCAGCCCAACGACTAGCGGGAGGGCGGTGCCAGATACGCAGTATTTT
D gene: TRBD1; J gene: TRBJ1-2; V gene: TRBV27; clone size: -; CDR3 protein: CASSPRGNYGYTF; CDR3 DNA: TGTGCCAGCAGCCCCAGGGGGAACTATGGCTACACCTTC
D gene: TRBD2; J gene: TRBJ2-5; V gene: TRBV5-1; clone size: -; CDR3 protein: CASSRTSGETQYF; CDR3 DNA: TGCGCCAGCAGTCGGACTAGCGGGGAGACCCAGTACTTC
D gene: -; J gene: TRBJ1-2; V gene: TRBV27; clone size: -; CDR3 protein: CASSKTDEEYGYTF; CDR3 DNA: TGTGCCAGCAGTAAGACCGACGAGGAGTATGGCTACACCTTC
D gene: -; J gene: TRBJ1-2; V gene: TRBV28; clone size: -; CDR3 protein: CASSSDRAGLRGYTF; CDR3 DNA: TGTGCCAGCAGTTCGGACAGAGCCGGGTTACGTGGCTACACCTTC
D gene: -; J gene: TRBJ2-3; V gene: TRBV9; clone size: -; CDR3 protein: CAGSVSDSTDTQYF; CDR3 DNA: TGTGCCGGCTCAGTCTCGGACTCCACAGATACGCAGTATTTT
D gene: -; J gene: TRBJ2-5; V gene: TRBV5-1; clone size: -; CDR3 protein: CASSFGELSGKETQYF; CDR3 DNA: TGCGCCAGCAGCTTCGGAGAATTGAGCGGCAAAGAGACCCAGTACTTC
D gene: TRBD1; J gene: TRBJ1-2; V gene: TRBV27; clone size: -; CDR3 protein: CASRGGLRGNINYGYTF; CDR3 DNA: TGTGCCAGCAGGGGTGGGCTCAGGGGGAACATAAACTATGGCTACACCTTC